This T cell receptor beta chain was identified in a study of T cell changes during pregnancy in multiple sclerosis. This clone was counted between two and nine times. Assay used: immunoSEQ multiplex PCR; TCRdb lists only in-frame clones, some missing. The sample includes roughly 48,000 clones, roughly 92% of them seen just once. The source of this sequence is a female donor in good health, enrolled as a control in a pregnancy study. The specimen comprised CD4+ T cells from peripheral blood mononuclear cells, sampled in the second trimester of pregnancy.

The CDR3, as DNA: TGTGCCATCAGTGTGTCCAGGAATCAGCCCCAGCATTTT. Its protein product is CAISVSRNQPQHF. V is TRBV10-3 and J is TRBJ1-5; D unresolved. CDR1 is ENHRY and CDR2 is SYGVKD in the germline V gene. V lost 4 bases and J 4 bases, leaving 8 bases between the germline ends. The CDR3 spans 13 residues.